This TCR beta chain comes out of a study of T cells in localized non-small cell lung cancer. The protocol was immunoSEQ multiplex PCR, while the TCRdb copy is restricted to in-frame clones and leaves out a portion. Of some 22,000 clones in the sample, about four fifths were seen once. Germline V gives CDR1 MDHEN, CDR2 SYDVKM. CDR3 size: 14 residues. V gave up 10 bases and J gave up 8 bases; unmatched junction bases: 9. The V gene is TRBV28, the J gene TRBJ2-1; 12 bases agree with TRBD2. The TCR was taken from a man aged 40 to 75 with stage II lung adenocarcinoma. The specimen was PBMCs, collected before any cancer treatment. CDR3 in DNA: TGTGCCATTCAGACTAGCGGGAGTCGAGATGAGCAGTTCTTC. This encodes CAIQTSGSRDEQFF.